This T cell receptor beta chain was recorded in a study of blood T cell repertoires in COVID-19 (TCRdb year 2020). Study-wide context: Samples covering the acute and convalescent phases of COVID-19 were provided by collaborators in the United States, Italy and Spain. The material from the prospective study consisted of cDNA or gDNA derived from T cells, B-cell-depleted T cells, or PBMCs. Subjects who had been exposed to COVID-19, were actively infected with it, or had recovered from it provided the deeply sampled blood TCRbeta repertoires that made up the dataset. A freely available public database, intended as a resource for researchers studying the immune response to SARS-CoV-2, is where the repertoires were released. Samples were obtained from the ongoing ImmuneRACE study (first 160 participants) and from roughly 1,300 subjects provided by 6 global collaborators. Sample metadata almost always included a de-identified subject ID, COVID-19 status, age in years and sex. Where available, HLA class I and class II types were obtained from metadata supplied by the sample provider rather than from assay-based typing.

To note about this clone: The antigen it recognizes is unknown. Nothing much larger sits one base from this clone, and base qualities are not available.

The collaborating institutions used their own protocols to collect whole blood in K2EDTA tubes. For TCRbeta analysis, collaborator samples were shipped as frozen whole blood, as isolated PBMCs, or as DNA extracted from either sample type. Broad study findings and their caveats: The quantity of clinical and demographic metadata differed by source and by participant and was supplied without curation.

Trimming accounts for 7 bases at V and 3 bases at J, while the number of junction bases matched to no gene is 3. The cysteine opens and the phenylalanine closes a CDR3 of 12 amino acids. Just CDR3 DNA is preserved here, 36 bases in frame from base 1. The germline V gene sets CDR1 to MDHEN and CDR2 to SYDVKM. The immunoSEQ Assay, a bias-controlled multiplex PCR, was used to amplify TCRbeta CDR3 regions from genomic DNA. The paper's data handling went like this. Nucleated cell counts per sample were estimated from amplification of reference gene primers within the assay. To quantify the absolute abundance of each unique TCRbeta CDR3 rearrangement, sequence reads were collapsed and filtered. For each sample, productive Simpson clonality was calculated as the square root of Simpson's diversity index over productive rearrangements. The table was pulled from immuneACCESS by TCRdb, which kept in-frame rearrangements only. Such tables lose some clones; where checked, under half of the loss comes from unresolved V genes, and the rest has no known cause. V and J calls and clone size come straight from that table; D and trimming were deduced from the DNA. This sample holds under 200,000 clones; about 86% were observed only once. The ten top clones hold 5.5% to 8.5% of the sample.

The sequenced sample was peripheral blood. In this chain, TRBV28 is recombined with TRBJ2-7, with 7 middle bases fitting TRBD1. The clonotype comes from a woman of 80 years or more in a cohort sampled during active or convalescent COVID-19. The encoded CDR3 is CASKRTGYEQYF. The nucleotide sequence reads TGTGCCAGCAAACGGACAGGCTACGAGCAGTACTTC. The CDR3 plus the reference TRBV28 and TRBJ2-7 genes for the other parts give the full variable domain: DVKVTQSSRYLVKRTGEKVFLECVQDMDHENMFWYRQDPGLGLRLIYFSYDVKMKEKGDIPEGYSVSREKKERFSLILESASTNQTSMYLCASKRTGYEQYFGPGTRLTVT.